This T cell receptor (beta chain) was captured in a study of control samples from healthy donors and cancer patients. The CDR3 totals 13 residues. Germline assignment: CDR1 MNHEY and CDR2 SMNVEV (reference sequence). V gave up 10 bases and J gave up 1 base; unmatched junction bases: 6. TCRdb's table, derived via immunoSEQ multiplex PCR, lists solely in-frame clones and lacks some. The sample yields tens of thousands of clones, 88% seen once. This chain joins TRBV27 and TRBJ2-7; 8 nucleotides agree with TRBD1. This TCR derives from a woman between 65 and 79 years old in good health. The source material was blood. This chain's CDR3 is CATSTGGSYEQYF. The CDR3 DNA reads as TGTGCCACCTCAACAGGGGGTTCCTACGAGCAGTACTTC.